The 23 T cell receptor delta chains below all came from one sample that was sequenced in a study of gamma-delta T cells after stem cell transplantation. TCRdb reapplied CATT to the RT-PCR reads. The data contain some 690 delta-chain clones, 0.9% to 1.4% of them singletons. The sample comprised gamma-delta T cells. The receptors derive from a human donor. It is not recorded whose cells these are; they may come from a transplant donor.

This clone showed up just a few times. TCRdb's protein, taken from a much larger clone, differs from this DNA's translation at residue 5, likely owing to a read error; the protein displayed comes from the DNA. Written as DNA, the CDR3 is TGTGCCTGTGACGGTCTGGGGGATAGATCCGATAAACTCATCTTT. This gives the protein CACDGLGDRSDKLIF. The chain combines TRDV2 with TRDJ1, with 10 positions matching TRDD3. Germline-derived CDR1 and CDR2 are GEAIGNYY and EKD. The J segment lost 3 bases and the V segment lost 3 bases, leaving 6 bases of the junction unmatched. The CDR3 is made up of 15 amino acids.

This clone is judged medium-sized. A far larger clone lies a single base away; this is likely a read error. CDR3 in amino acids: CARDTVSLGDREDTDKLIF. The CDR3 DNA reads as TGTGCCCGTGACACCGTTAGCCTGGGGGATCGGGAGGACACCGATAAACTCATCTTT. The rearrangement uses TRDV2 and TRDJ1, with 9 bases aligning to TRDD3. The germline CDR1 and CDR2 sequences are GEAIGNYY and EKD. The CDR3 has 19 amino acids.

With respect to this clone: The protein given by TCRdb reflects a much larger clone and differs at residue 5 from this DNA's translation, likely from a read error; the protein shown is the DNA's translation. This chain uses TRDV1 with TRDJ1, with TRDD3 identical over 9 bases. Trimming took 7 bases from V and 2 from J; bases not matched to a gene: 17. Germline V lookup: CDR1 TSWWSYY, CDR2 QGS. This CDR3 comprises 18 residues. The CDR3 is CALVVPTGGRGGTDKLIF. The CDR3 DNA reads TGTGCTCTTGTGGTTCCTACTGGGGGAAGGGGTGGTACCGATAAACTCATCTTT.

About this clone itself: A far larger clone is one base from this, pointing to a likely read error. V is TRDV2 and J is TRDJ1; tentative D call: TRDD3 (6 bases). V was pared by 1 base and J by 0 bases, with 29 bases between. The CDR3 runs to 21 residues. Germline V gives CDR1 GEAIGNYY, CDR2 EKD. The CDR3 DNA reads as TGTGCCTGTGACACAGCAAAGTTCGATGGGGGCCCCATGGGGTACACCGATAAACTCATCTTT. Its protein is CACDTAKFDGGPMGYTDKLIF.

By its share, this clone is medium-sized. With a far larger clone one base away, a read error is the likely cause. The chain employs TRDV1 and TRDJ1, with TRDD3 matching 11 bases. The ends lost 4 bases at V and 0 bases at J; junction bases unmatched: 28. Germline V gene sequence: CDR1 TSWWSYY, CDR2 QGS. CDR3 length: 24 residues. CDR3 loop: CALGGDGLPLIWGIPGPYTDKLIF. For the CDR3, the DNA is TGTGCTCTTGGGGGAGACGGCCTCCCTCTGATCTGGGGGATACCTGGGCCTTACACCGATAAACTCATCTTT.

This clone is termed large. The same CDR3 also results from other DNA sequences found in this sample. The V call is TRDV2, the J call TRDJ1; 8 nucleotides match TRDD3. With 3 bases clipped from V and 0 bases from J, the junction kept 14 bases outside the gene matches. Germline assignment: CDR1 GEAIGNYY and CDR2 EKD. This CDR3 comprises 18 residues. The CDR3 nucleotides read TGTGCCTGTGACCCCGTTACTGGGGGTCTGGAGTACACCGATAAACTCATCTTT. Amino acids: CACDPVTGGLEYTDKLIF.

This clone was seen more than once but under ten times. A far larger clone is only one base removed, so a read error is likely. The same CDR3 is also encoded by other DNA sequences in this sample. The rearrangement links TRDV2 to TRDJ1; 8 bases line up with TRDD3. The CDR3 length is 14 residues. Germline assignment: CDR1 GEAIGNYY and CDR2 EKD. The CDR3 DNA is TGTGCCTGTGACCCCTGGGGGAACACCGATAAACTCATTTTT. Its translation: CACDPWGNTDKLIF.

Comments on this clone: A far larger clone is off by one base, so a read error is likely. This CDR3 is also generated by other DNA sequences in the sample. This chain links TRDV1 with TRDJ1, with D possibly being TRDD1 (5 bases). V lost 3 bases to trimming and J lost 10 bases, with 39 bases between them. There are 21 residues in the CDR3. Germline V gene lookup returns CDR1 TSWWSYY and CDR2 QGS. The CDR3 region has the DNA TGTGCTCTTGGGGACCCCATAGTAATTGGTTTCCGCATGTGGACCCGATCTCGACTCATCTTT. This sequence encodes CALGDPIVIGFRMWTRSRLIF.

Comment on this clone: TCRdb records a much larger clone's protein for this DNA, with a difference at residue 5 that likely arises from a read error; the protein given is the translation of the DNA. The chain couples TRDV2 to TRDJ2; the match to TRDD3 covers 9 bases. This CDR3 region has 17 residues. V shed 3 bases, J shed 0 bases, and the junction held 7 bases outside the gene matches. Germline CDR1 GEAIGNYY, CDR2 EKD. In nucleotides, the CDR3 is TGTGCCTGTGACGTCTACTGGGGGACAGCTTTGACAGCACAACTCTTCTTT. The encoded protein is CACDVYWGTALTAQLFF.

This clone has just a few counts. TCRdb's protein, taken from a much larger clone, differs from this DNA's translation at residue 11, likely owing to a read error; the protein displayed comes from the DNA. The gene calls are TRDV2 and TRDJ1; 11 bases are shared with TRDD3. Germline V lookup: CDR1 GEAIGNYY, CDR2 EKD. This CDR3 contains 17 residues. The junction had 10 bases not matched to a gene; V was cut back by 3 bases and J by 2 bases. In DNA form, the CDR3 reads TGTGCCTGTGACCCCGTGGGGGATACGACCCAAACCGATAAACTCATCTTT. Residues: CACDPVGDTTQTDKLIF.

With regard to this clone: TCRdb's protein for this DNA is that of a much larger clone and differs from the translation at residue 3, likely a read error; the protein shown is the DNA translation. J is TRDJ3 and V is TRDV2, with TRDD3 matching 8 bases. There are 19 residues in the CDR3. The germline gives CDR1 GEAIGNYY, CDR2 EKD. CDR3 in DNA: TGTGCCCGTGACACCCTTGGGGATACTAGCTCCTGGGACACCCGACAGATGTTTTTC. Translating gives CARDTLGDTSSWDTRQMFF.

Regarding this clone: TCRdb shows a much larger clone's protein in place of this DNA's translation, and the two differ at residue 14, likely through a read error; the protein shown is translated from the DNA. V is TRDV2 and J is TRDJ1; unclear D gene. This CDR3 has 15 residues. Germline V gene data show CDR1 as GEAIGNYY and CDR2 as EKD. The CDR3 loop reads CACDILGGPADKLTF. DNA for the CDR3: TGTGCCTGTGACATATTAGGAGGTCCGGCCGATAAACTCACCTTT.

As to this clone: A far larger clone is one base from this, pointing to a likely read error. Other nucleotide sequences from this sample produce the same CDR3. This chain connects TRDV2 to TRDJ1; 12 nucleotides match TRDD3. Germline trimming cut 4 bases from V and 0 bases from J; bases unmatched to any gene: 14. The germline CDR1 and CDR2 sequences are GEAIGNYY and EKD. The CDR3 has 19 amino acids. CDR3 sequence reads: CACDTLSGGYAGYTDKLIF. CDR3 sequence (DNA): TGTGCCTGTGATACGTTGTCTGGGGGATACGCGGGGTACACCGATAAACTCATCTTT.

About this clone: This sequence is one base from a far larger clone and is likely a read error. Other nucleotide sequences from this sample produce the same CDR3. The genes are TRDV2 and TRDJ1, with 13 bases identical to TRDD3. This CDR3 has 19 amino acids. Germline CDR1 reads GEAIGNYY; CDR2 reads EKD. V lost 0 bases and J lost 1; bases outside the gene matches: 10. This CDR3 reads CACDTLLGDTPTGTDKLIF. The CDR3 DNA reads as TGTGCCTGTGACACCCTACTGGGGGATACGCCTACGGGCACCGATAAACTCATCTTT.

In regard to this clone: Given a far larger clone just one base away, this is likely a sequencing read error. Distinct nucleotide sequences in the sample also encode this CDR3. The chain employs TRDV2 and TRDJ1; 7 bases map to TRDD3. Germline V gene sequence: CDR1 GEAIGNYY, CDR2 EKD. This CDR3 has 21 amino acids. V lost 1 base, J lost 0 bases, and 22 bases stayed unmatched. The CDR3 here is CACDTVKFDGGPMGYTDKLIF. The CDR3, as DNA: TGTGCCTGTGACACAGTAAAGTTCGATGGGGGACCCATGGGGTACACCGATAAACTCATCTTT.

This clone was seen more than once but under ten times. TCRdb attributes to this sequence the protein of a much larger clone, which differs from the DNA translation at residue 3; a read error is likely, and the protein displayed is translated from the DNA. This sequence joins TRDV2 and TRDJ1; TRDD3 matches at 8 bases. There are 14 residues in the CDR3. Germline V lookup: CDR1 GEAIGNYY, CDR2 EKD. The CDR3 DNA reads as TGTGCCTATGACCCCTGGGGGAACACCGATAAACTCATCTTT. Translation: CAYDPWGNTDKLIF.

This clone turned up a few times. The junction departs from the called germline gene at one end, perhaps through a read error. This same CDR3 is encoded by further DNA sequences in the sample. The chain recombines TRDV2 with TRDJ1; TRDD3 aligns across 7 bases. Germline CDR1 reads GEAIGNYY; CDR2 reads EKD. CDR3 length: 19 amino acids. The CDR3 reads CARDTVLGTPGVYTDKLIF. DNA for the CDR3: TGTGCCCGTGACACTGTACTGGGGACCCCGGGGGTGTACACCGATAAACTCATCTTT.

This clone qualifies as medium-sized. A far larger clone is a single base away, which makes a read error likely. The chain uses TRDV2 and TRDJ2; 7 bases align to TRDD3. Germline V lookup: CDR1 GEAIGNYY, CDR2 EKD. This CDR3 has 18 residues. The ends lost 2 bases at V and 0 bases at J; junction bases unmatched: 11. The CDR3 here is CACDILGATPSLTAQLFF. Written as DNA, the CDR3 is TGTGCCTGTGACATTCTGGGGGCCACCCCCTCTTTGACAGCACAACTCTTCTTT.

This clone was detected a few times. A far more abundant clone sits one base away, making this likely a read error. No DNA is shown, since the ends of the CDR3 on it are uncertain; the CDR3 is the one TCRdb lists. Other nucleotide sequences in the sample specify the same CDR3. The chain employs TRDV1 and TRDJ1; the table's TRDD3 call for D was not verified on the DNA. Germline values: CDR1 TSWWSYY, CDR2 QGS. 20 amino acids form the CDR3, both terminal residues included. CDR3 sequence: CALGEPPWGWGIEDTDKLIF.

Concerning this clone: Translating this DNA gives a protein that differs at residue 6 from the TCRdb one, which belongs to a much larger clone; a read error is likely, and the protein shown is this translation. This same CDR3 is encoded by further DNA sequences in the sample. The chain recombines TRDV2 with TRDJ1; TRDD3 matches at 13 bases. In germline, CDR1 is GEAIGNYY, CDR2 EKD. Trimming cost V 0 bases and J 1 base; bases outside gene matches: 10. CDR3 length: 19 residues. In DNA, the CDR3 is TGTGCCTGTGACACCGTACTGGGGGATACGCCTACGGGCACCGATAAACTCATCTTT. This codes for CACDTVLGDTPTGTDKLIF.

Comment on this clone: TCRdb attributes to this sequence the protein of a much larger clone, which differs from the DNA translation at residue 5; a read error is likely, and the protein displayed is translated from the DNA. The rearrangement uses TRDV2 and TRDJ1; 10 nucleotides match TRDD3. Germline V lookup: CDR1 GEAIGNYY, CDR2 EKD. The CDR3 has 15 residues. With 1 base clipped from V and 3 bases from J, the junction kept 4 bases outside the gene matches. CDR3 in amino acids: CACDTLGDRSDKLIF. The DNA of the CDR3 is TGTGCCTGTGACACTCTGGGGGATAGATCCGATAAACTCATCTTT.

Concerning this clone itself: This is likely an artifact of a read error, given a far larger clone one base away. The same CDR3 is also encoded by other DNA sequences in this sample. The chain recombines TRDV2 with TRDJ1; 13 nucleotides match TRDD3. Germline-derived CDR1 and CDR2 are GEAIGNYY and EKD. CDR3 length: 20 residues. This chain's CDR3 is CACDAVLGDTQNHHTDKLIF. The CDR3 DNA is TGTGCCTGTGACGCCGTACTGGGGGATACGCAAAATCACCACACCGATAAGCTCATCTTT.

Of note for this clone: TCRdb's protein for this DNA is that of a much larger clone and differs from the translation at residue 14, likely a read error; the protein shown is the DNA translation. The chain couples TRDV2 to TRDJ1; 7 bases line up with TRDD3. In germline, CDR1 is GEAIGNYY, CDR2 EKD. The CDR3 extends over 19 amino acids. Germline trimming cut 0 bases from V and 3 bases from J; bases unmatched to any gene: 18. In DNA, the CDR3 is TGTGCCTGTGACACCGTACTGGGGACCCCGGGGGTGTACGCCGATAAACTCATCTTT. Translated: CACDTVLGTPGVYADKLIF.